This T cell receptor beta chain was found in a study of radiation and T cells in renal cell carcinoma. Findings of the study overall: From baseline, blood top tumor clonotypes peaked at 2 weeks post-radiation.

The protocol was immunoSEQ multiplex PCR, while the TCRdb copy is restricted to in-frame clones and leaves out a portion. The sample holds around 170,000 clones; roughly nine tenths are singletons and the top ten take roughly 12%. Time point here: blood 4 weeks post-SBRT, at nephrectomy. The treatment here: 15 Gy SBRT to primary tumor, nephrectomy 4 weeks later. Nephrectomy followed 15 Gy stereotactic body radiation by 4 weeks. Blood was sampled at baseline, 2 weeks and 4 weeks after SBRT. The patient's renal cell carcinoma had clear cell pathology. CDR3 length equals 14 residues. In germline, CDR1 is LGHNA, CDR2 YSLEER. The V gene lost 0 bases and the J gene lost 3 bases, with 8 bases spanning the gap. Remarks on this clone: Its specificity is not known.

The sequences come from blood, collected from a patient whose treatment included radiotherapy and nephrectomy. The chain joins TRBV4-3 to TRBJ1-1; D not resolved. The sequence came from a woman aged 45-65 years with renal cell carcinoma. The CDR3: CASSQDVSHTEAFF. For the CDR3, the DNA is TGCGCCAGCAGCCAAGATGTGAGCCACACTGAAGCTTTCTTT.